The 23 T cell receptor beta chains below all came from one sample that was sequenced in a study of cytomegalovirus exposure and HLA in healthy donors. The PCR was carried out with 60 Vbeta primers and 13 Jbeta primers. Profiled with immunoSEQ multiplex PCR; TCRdb holds only in-frame clones, not every one. Of 160,000 or so clones in the sample, roughly 81% were seen once. Sequencing used PBMCs. The receptors were sampled from a woman under 30 in good health and CMV-seronegative.

This chain connects TRBV27 to TRBJ2-3; 8 nucleotides line up with TRBD2. The CDR3 covers 16 residues. In germline, CDR1 is MNHEY, CDR2 SMNVEV (reference sequence). Trimming removed 6 bases from V and 5 bases from J; junction bases left unmatched: 13. This CDR3 reads CASSLTSGRIGDTQYF. DNA for the CDR3: TGTGCCAGCAGCCTGACGAGCGGGAGAATAGGAGATACGCAGTATTTT.

The chain employs TRBV5-1 and TRBJ2-3; D gene uncertain. Germline V gene data show CDR1 as SGHRS and CDR2 as YFSETQ. The CDR3 totals 12 residues. V gave up 4 bases and J gave up 2 bases, with 5 bases separating them. CDR3 sequence reads: CASSPYTDTQYF. As DNA, the CDR3 is TGCGCCAGCAGCCCTTACACAGATACGCAGTATTTT.

This chain uses TRBV6-6 with TRBJ1-2; 8 bases line up with TRBD1. Per the germline V gene, CDR1 is MNHNY and CDR2 is SVGAGI (reference sequence). CDR3 size: 13 residues. V was clipped by 5 bases and J by 8 bases; unmatched bases: 7. The CDR3: CASSPPDRDGYTF. The CDR3 DNA sequence: TGTGCCAGCAGTCCCCCGGACAGGGACGGCTACACCTTC.

This chain links TRBV7-6 with TRBJ2-7; 11 nucleotides align to TRBD2. Germline V gene lookup returns CDR1 SGHVS and CDR2 FNYEAQ. Trimming at V came to 5 bases and at J to 2 bases, leaving 5 bases not matched to a gene. CDR3 size: 15 residues. CDR3 sequence: CASSPGTSGTYEQYF. CDR3 in DNA: TGTGCCAGCAGCCCCGGGACTAGCGGAACCTACGAGCAGTACTTC.

The genes are TRBV13 and TRBJ1-2; possibly TRBD1 for D (6 bases). CDR3 length equals 12 residues. Germline CDR1 and CDR2: PRHDT and FYEKMQ (reference sequence). Trimming pared 4 bases from V and 7 bases from J, leaving 10 bases between. The CDR3 loop reads CASSSPRGGYTF. CDR3 in DNA: TGTGCCAGCAGCTCACCCAGGGGTGGCTACACCTTC.

CDR3 sequence reads: CASSSRQSLRNTEAFF. In DNA form, the CDR3 reads TGTGCCAGCAGCTCTCGACAGTCACTCCGGAACACTGAAGCTTTCTTT. The rearrangement uses TRBV7-8 and TRBJ1-1, with D maybe TRBD1 (5 bases). V was trimmed by 4 bases and J by 1 base, leaving 16 bases between them. CDR1 is SGHVS and CDR2 is FQNEAQ in the germline V gene. This CDR3 contains 16 residues.

V is TRBV5-1 and J is TRBJ2-5; unclear D gene. V lost 5 bases and J 1 base, leaving 9 bases between the germline ends. Germline lookup yields CDR1 SGHRS and CDR2 YFSETQ. This CDR3 has 13 amino acids. Written as DNA, the CDR3 is TGCGCCAGCAGGCCCGGGTCCCAAGAGACCCAGTACTTC. This gives the protein CASRPGSQETQYF.

This sequence joins TRBV5-6 and TRBJ2-7; 7 bases match TRBD1. The CDR3 extends over 14 amino acids. Unmatched junction bases numbered 6, after V lost 3 bases and J lost 3 bases. Germline CDR1 and CDR2: SGHDT and YYEEEE. CDR3 in DNA: TGTGCCAGCAGCTCCCGACAGGGCCACTACGAGCAGTACTTC. Translation: CASSSRQGHYEQYF.

This chain connects TRBV5-1 to TRBJ2-7; TRBD1 matches 9 bases. Trimming removed 5 bases from V and 5 bases from J; junction bases left unmatched: 8. The length of the CDR3 is 14 residues. Germline V gene data show CDR1 as SGHRS and CDR2 as YFSETQ. CDR3: CASRSGQGWNEQYF. CDR3 coding DNA: TGCGCCAGCAGATCCGGACAGGGGTGGAACGAGCAGTACTTC.

The rearrangement uses TRBV7-8 and TRBJ2-3; TRBD2 matches at 8 bases. V shed 5 bases and J 2 bases; nucleotides not matched to a gene: 3. Germline V gene sequence: CDR1 SGHVS, CDR2 FQNEAQ. The CDR3 has 14 amino acids. The CDR3 loop reads CASSPGGDTDTQYF. In nucleotides, the CDR3 is TGTGCCAGCAGCCCCGGGGGGGACACAGATACGCAGTATTTT.

This rearrangement joins TRBV7-9 to TRBJ1-1; a possible D gene is TRBD1 (5 bases). The CDR3 is 13 residues long. V was pared by 6 bases and J by 1 base, with 9 bases between. CDR1 SEHNR and CDR2 FQNEAQ come from the germline V gene (reference sequence). CDR3 loop: CASRGGRNTEAFF. CDR3 bases: TGTGCCAGCAGGGGGGGAAGGAACACTGAAGCTTTCTTT.

The rearrangement joins TRBV6-1 to TRBJ2-2, with 11 bases matching TRBD2. J was trimmed by 1 base and V by 8 bases; bases with no gene match: 0. The germline gives CDR1 MNHNS, CDR2 SASEGT. CDR3 length: 14 amino acids. The DNA for the CDR3 is TGTGCCAGCGGGACTAGCGGGAACACCGGGGAGCTGTTTTTT. Amino acid sequence: CASGTSGNTGELFF.

V is TRBV19 and J is TRBJ1-5, with a tentative D call TRBD1 (6 bases). The V gene's germline CDR1 is LNHDA and CDR2 SQIVND (reference sequence). V gave up 4 bases and J gave up 7 bases, with 14 bases separating them. CDR3 length: 14 residues. The CDR3 is CASSNAGAGQPQHF. CDR3 DNA sequence: TGTGCCAGTAGTAATGCGGGGGCTGGGCAGCCCCAGCATTTT.

The chain is built from TRBV2 and TRBJ2-3, with a weak D call TRBD2 (5 bases). This CDR3 is 15 amino acids long. Trimming took 3 bases from V and 1 from J, leaving 11 bases between them. Germline V gene data show CDR1 as SNHLY and CDR2 as FYNNEI. The CDR3 DNA reads TGTGCCAGCAGTGAGCAGACTACACGCACAGATACGCAGTATTTT. It is translated as CASSEQTTRTDTQYF.

This chain links TRBV7-2 with TRBJ2-3, with TRBD2 identical over 8 bases. With V trimmed by 5 bases and J by 0 bases, 4 bases remained unmatched. There are 15 residues in the CDR3. Per the germline V gene, CDR1 is SGHTA and CDR2 is FQGNSA. CDR3 nucleotides: TGTGCCAGCAGCCCTAGCGGGCTAAGCACAGATACGCAGTATTTT. This sequence encodes CASSPSGLSTDTQYF.

The chain uses TRBV6-5 and TRBJ2-1, with D possibly TRBD2 on 6 matching bases. CDR3 size: 12 residues. V gave up 6 bases and J gave up 5 bases, with 8 bases separating them. CDR1 is MNHEY, CDR2 SVGAGI, per germline. CDR3 loop: CASSRGDNEQFF. CDR3 sequence (DNA): TGTGCCAGCAGCCGCGGGGACAATGAGCAGTTCTTC.

Written as DNA, the CDR3 is TGTGCCAGCAGCCATTCAGGGGGCGTGAGCTCCTACGAGCAGTACTTC. This codes for CASSHSGGVSSYEQYF. V usage is TRBV4-2 and J usage is TRBJ2-7; the match to TRBD1 covers 8 bases. Germline V gene data show CDR1 as LGHNA and CDR2 as YNFKEQ. V gave up 3 bases and J gave up 0 bases; unmatched junction bases: 7. The CDR3 length is 16 residues.

The chain links TRBV7-2 to TRBJ2-1, with 9 bases lining up with TRBD2. CDR1 and CDR2 (germline): SGHTA, FQGNSA. CDR3 length: 16 amino acids. After removal of 1 base from V and 3 bases from J, the junction contained 4 bases not matched to a gene. The CDR3 coding sequence is TGTGCCAGCAGCTTAGTGGCGGGGGGGATCTACAATGAGCAGTTCTTC. It encodes CASSLVAGGIYNEQFF.

V is TRBV5-8 and J is TRBJ2-2, with D perhaps matching TRBD2 (6 bases). The germline gives CDR1 SGHTS, CDR2 YDEGEE. Deletions cut 2 bases from V and 4 bases from J, with 12 bases between. CDR3 length: 15 amino acids. The CDR3, as DNA: TGTGCCAGCAGCTTTGGAGGGGTAGGCACCGGGGAGCTGTTTTTT. Its translation: CASSFGGVGTGELFF.

This sequence joins TRBV6-5 and TRBJ2-3; a possible D gene is TRBD1 (6 bases). Germline V lookup: CDR1 MNHEY, CDR2 SVGAGI. The CDR3 loop spans 14 amino acids. The ends were cut back, 6 bases at V and 2 bases at J, with 12 bases in the middle. CDR3 sequence: CASSRGQPTDTQYF. DNA of the CDR3: TGTGCCAGCAGCCGCGGACAGCCCACAGATACGCAGTATTTT.

CDR3 DNA: TGTGCCAGCAGTCGACTCCGGGAAAAGGGTTCACCCCTCCACTTT. Its protein product is CASSRLREKGSPLHF. The chain is built from TRBV6-5 and TRBJ1-6; D call uncertain. Per the germline V gene, CDR1 is MNHEY and CDR2 is SVGAGI. Trimming cost V 5 bases and J 9 bases, with 17 bases left between them. The CDR3 covers 15 residues.

The chain uses TRBV30 and TRBJ1-5; a possible D gene is TRBD1 (6 bases). From germline, CDR1 is GTSNPN and CDR2 SVGIG (reference sequence). V lost 3 bases and J lost 6, with 12 bases in between. This CDR3 has 13 amino acids. CDR3 region: CAWSKGGGQPQHF. Written as DNA, the CDR3 is TGTGCCTGGAGCAAAGGGGGGGGTCAGCCCCAGCATTTT.

CDR3: CASSTTGIADTQYF. The CDR3, as DNA: TGTGCCAGCAGCACCACAGGGATTGCAGATACGCAGTATTTT. The chain recombines TRBV28 with TRBJ2-3, with TRBD1 as a possible D gene (6 bases). CDR1 and CDR2 (germline): MDHEN, SYDVKM. V dropped 6 bases and J dropped 4 bases, with 14 bases sitting between them. The CDR3 length is 14 residues.